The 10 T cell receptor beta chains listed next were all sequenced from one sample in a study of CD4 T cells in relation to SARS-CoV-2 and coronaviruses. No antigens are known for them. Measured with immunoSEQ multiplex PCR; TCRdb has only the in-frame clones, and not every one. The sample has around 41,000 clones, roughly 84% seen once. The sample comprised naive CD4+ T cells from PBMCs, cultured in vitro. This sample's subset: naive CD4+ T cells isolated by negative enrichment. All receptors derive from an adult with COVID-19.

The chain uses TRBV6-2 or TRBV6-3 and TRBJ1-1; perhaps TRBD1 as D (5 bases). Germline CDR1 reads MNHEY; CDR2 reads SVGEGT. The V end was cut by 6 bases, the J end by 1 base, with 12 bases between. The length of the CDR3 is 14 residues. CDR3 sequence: CASSRTRSNTEAFF. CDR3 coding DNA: TGTGCCAGCAGCCGGACAAGATCGAACACTGAAGCTTTCTTT.

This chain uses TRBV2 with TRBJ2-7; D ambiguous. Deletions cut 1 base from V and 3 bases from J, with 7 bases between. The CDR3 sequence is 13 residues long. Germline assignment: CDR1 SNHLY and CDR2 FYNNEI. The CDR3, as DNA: TGTGCCAGCAGTGAAGGCCAGGTCTACGAGCAGTACTTC. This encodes CASSEGQVYEQYF. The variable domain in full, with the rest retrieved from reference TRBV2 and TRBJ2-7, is EPEVTQTPSHQVTQMGQEVILRCVPISNHLYFYWYRQILGQKVEFLVSFYNNEISEKSEIFDDQFSVERPDGSNFTLKIRSTKLEDSAMYFCASSEGQVYEQYFGPGTRLTVT.

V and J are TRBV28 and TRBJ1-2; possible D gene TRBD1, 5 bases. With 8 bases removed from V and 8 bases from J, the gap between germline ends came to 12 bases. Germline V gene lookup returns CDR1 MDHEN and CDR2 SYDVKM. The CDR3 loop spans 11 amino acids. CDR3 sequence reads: CASGDFQGYTF. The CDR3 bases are TGTGCCAGCGGGGACTTCCAGGGCTACACCTTC.

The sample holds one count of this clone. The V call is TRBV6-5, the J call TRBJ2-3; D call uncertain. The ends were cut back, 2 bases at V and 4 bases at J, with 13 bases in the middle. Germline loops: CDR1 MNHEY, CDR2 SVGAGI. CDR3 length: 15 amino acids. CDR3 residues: CASSYDGRGPDTQYF. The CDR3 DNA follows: TGTGCCAGCAGTTACGACGGACGTGGCCCAGATACGCAGTATTTT.

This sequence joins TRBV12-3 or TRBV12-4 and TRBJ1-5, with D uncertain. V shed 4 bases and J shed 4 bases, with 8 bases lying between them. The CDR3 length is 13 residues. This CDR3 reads CASSSRENQPQHF. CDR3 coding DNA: TGTGCCAGCAGTTCAAGAGAAAATCAGCCCCAGCATTTT.

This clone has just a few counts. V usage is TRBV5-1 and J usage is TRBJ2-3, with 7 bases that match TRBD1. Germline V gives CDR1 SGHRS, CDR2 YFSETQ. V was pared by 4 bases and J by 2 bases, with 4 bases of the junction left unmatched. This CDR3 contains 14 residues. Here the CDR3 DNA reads TGCGCCAGCAGCCCCGGGACAGTCACAGATACGCAGTATTTT. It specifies CASSPGTVTDTQYF.

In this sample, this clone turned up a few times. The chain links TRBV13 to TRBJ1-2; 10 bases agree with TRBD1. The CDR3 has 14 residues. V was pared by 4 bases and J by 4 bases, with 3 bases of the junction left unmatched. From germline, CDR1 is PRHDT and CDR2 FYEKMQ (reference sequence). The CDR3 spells CASSSGQGFYGYTF. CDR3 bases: TGTGCCAGCAGCTCGGGACAGGGGTTCTATGGCTACACCTTC. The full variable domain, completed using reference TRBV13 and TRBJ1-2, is AAGVIQSPRHLIKEKRETATLKCYPIPRHDTVYWYQQGPGQDPQFLISFYEKMQSDKGSIPDRFSAQQFSDYHSELNMSSLELGDSALYFCASSSGQGFYGYTFGSGTRLTVV.

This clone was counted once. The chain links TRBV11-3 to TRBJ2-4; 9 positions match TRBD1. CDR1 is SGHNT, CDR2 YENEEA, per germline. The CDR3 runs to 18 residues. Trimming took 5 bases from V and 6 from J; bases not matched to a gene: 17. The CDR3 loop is CASSKYPPGQGTRNIQYF. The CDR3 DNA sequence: TGTGCCAGCAGCAAATACCCTCCGGGACAGGGTACCAGAAACATTCAGTACTTC. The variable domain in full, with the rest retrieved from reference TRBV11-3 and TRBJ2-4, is EAGVVQSPRYKIIEKKQPVAFWCNPISGHNTLYWYLQNLGQGPELLIRYENEEAVDDSQLPKDRFSAERLKGVDSTLKIQPAELGDSAVYLCASSKYPPGQGTRNIQYFGAGTRLSVL.

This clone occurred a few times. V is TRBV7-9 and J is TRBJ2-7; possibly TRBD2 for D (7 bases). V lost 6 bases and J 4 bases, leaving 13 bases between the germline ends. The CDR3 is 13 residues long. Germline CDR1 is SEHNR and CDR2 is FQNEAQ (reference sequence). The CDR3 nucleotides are TGTGCCAGCAGAACAAGGGGGGGGTACGAGCAGTACTTC. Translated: CASRTRGGYEQYF.

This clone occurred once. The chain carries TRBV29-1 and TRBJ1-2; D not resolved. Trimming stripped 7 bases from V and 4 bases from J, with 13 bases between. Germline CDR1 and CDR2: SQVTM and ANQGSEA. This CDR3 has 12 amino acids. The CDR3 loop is CSAEAAVYGYTF. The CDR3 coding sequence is TGCAGCGCCGAGGCAGCTGTCTATGGCTACACCTTC.